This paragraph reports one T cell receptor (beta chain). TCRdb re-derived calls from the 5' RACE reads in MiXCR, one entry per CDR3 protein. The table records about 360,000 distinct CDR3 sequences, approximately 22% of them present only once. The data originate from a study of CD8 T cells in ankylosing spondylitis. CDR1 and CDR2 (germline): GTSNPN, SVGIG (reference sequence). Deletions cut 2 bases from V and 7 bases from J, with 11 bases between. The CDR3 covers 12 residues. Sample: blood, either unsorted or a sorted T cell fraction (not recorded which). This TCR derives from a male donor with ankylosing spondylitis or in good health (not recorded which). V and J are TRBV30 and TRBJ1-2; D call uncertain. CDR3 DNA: TGTGCCTGGAGTCCAGACTTGGGTGGCTACACCTTC. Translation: CAWSPDLGGYTF.